This TCR beta chain was captured in a study of cytomegalovirus exposure and HLA in healthy donors. Germline V CDR1 and CDR2: MDHEN, SYDVKM. The CDR3 length is 14 residues. V was pared by 3 bases and J by 7 bases, with 15 bases between. The PCR made use of 60 Vbeta and 13 Jbeta primers. The data were produced by immunoSEQ multiplex PCR, yet TCRdb's version contains in-frame clones alone and is incomplete. The data contain roughly 23,000 clones, about 80% of them singletons. In this sample, this clone turned up once. The sequence derives from a man aged 60 to 75 in good health and CMV-seronegative. The V call is TRBV28, the J call TRBJ2-5, with D possibly matching TRBD2 (6 bases). Sequencing was done on a sample of PBMCs. The CDR3 DNA sequence: TGTGCCAGCAGTTTGATCCAGGGAGGTAGGACCCAGTACTTC. Residues: CASSLIQGGRTQYF.